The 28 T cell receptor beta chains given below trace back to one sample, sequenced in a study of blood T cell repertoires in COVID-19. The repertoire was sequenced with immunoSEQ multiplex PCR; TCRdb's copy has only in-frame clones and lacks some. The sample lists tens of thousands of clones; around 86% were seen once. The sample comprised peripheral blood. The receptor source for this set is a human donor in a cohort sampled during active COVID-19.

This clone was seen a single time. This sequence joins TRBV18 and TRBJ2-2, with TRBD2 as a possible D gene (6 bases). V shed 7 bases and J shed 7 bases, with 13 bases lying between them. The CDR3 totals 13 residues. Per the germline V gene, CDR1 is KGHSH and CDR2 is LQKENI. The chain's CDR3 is CASFQEGFGELFF. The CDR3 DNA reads TGTGCCAGCTTCCAGGAGGGGTTCGGGGAGCTGTTTTTT. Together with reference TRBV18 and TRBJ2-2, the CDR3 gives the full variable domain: NAGVMQNPRHLVRRRGQEARLRCSPMKGHSHVYWYRQLPEEGLKFMVYLQKENIIDESGMPKERFSAEFPKEGPSILRIQQVVRGDSAAYFCASFQEGFGELFFGEGSRLTVL.

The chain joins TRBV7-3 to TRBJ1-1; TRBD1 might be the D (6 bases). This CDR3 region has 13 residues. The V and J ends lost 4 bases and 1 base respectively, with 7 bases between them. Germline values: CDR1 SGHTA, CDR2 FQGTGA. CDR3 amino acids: CASSSTGNTEAFF. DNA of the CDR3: TGTGCCAGCAGCTCGACAGGGAACACTGAAGCTTTCTTT.

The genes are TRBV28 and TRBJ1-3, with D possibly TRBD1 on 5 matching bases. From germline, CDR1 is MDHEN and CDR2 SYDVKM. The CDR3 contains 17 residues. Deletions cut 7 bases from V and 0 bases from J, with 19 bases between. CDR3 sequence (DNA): TGTGCCAGCACCGCCTCGTCGGGGGATAGCTCTGGAAACACCATATATTTT. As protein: CASTASSGDSSGNTIYF.

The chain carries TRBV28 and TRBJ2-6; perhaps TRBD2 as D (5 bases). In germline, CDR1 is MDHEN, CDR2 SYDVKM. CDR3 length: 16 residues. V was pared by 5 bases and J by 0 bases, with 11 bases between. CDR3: CASSPSGSSGANVLTF. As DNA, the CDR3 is TGTGCCAGCAGTCCGTCGGGGAGCTCTGGGGCCAACGTCCTGACTTTC.

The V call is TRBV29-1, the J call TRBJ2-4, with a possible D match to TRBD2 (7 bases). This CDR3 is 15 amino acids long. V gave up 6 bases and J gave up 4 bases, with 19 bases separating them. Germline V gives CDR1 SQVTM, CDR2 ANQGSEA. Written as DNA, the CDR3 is TGCAGCGTCACCCTTGGGGGGGCCCAAAAAAACATTCAGTACTTC. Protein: CSVTLGGAQKNIQYF.

The DNA of the CDR3 is TGTGCCAGCAGCCCCCGAGGACAGTCCTATGGCTACACCTTC. Translating it yields CASSPRGQSYGYTF. V and J are TRBV3-1 (or the pseudogene TRBV3-2) and TRBJ1-2; perhaps TRBD1 as D (6 bases). This CDR3 has 14 amino acids. Trimming removed 4 bases at V and 4 bases at J, with 13 bases between. Per the germline V gene, CDR1 is LGHDT and CDR2 is YNNKEL (reference sequence).

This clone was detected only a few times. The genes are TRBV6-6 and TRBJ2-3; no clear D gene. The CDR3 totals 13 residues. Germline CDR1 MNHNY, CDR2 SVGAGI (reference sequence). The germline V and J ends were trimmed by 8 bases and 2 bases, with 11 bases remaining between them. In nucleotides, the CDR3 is TGTGCCAGCCTACATGAGGTCACAGATACGCAGTATTTT. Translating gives CASLHEVTDTQYF.

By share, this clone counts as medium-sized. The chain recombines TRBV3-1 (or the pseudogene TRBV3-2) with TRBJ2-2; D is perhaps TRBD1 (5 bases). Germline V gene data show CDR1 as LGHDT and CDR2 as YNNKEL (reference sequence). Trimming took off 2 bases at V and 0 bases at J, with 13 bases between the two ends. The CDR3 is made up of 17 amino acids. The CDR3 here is CASSQPWGRANTGELFF. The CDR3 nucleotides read TGTGCCAGCAGCCAACCCTGGGGCAGGGCGAACACCGGGGAGCTGTTTTTT.

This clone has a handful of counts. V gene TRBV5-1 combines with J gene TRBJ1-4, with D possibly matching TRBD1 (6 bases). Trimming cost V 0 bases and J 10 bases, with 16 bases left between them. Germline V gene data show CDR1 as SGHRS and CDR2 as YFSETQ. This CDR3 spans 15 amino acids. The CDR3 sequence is CASSLVPGAGGKLFF. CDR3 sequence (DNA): TGCGCCAGCAGCTTGGTTCCAGGGGCGGGAGGAAAACTGTTTTTT.

This CDR3 reads CASSLSRDRGLGEKLFF. In DNA form, the CDR3 reads TGTGCCAGCAGTTTATCCCGGGACAGGGGGCTAGGTGAAAAACTGTTTTTT. The V call is TRBV27, the J call TRBJ1-4; TRBD1 matches at 12 bases. This CDR3 is 17 amino acids long. V shed 0 bases, J shed 7 bases, and the junction held 6 bases outside the gene matches. Germline CDR1 is MNHEY and CDR2 is SMNVEV (reference sequence). Filled out from reference TRBV27 and TRBJ1-4, the complete variable domain reads EAQVTQNPRYLITVTGKKLTVTCSQNMNHEYMSWYRQDPGLGLRQIYYSMNVEVTDKGDVPEGYKVSRKEKRNFPLILESPSPNQTSLYFCASSLSRDRGLGEKLFFGSGTQLSVL.

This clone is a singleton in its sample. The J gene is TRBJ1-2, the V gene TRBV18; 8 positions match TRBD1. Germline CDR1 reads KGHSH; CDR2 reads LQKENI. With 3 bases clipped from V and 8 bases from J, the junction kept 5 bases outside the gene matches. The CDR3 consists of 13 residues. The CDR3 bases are TGTGCCAGCTCACCCGACAGGGGAGACGGCTACACCTTC. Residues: CASSPDRGDGYTF.

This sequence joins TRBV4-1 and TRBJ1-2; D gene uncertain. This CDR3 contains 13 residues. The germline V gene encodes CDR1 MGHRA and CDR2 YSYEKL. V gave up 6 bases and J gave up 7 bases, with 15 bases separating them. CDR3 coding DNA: TGCGCCAGCAGACAGTTAAGCGCGGGTGGCTACACCTTC. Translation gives CASRQLSAGGYTF.

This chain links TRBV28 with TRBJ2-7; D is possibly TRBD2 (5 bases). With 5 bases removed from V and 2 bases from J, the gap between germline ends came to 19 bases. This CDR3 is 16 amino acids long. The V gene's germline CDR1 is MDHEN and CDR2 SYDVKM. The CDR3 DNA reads TGTGCCAGCAGTGGGAGTACCCGACGGATTACCTACGAGCAGTACTTC. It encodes CASSGSTRRITYEQYF.

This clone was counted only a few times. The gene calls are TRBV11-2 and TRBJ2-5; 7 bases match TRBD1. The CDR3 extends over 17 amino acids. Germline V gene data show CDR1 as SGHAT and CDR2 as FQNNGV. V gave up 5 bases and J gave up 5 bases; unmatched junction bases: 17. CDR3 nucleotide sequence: TGTGCCAGCAGCACCCCGGTGAGACAGGGAATGGATGAGACCCAGTACTTC. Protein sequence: CASSTPVRQGMDETQYF.

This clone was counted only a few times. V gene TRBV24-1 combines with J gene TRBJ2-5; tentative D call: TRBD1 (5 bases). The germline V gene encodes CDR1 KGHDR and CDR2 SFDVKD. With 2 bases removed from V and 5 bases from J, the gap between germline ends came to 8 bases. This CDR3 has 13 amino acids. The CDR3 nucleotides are TGTGCCACCAGTGATTCCCCAGGGGAGACCCAGTACTTC. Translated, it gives CATSDSPGETQYF.

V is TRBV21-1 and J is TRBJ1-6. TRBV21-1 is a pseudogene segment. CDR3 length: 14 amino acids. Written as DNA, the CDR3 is TGTGCCAGCAGCACTGGACCCGGGATGTCACCCCTCCACTTT. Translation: CASSTGPGMSPLHF.

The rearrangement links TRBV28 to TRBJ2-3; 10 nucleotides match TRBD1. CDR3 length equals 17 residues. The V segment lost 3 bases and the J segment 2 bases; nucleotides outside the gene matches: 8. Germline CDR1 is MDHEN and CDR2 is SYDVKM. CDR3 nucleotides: TGTGCCAGCAGTTTCCCCCTCGGACAGGGGGACACAGATACGCAGTATTTT. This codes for CASSFPLGQGDTDTQYF.

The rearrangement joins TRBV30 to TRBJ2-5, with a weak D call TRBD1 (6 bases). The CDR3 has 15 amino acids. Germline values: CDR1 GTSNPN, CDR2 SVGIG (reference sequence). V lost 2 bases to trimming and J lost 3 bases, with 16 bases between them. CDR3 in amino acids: CAWSKPYREEETQYF. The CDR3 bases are TGTGCCTGGAGTAAACCCTACAGGGAAGAAGAGACCCAGTACTTC.

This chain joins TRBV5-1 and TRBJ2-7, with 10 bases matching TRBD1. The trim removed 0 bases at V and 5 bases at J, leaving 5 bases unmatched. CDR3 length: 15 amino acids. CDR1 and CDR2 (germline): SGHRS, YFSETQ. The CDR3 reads CASSLVDRGQDEQYF. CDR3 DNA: TGCGCCAGCAGCTTGGTCGACAGGGGGCAAGACGAGCAGTACTTC.

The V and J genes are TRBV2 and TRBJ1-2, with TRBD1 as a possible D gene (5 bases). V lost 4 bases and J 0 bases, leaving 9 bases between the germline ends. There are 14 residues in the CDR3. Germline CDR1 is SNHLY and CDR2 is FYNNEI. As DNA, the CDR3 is TGTGCCAGCAGTGGGGGCAGACCTAACTATGGCTACACCTTC. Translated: CASSGGRPNYGYTF.

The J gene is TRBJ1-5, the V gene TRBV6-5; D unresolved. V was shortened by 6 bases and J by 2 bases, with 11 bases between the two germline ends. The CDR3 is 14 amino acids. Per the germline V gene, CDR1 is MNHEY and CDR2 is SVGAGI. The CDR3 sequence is CASRGSPGNQPQHF. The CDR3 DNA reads TGTGCCAGCAGGGGGAGCCCCGGCAATCAGCCCCAGCATTTT.

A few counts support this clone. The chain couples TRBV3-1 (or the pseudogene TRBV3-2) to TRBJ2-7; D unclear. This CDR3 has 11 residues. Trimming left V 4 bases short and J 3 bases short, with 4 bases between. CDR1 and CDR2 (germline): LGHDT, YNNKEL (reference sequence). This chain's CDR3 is CASSLFYEQYF. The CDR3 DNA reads TGTGCCAGCAGCCTATTCTACGAGCAGTACTTC.

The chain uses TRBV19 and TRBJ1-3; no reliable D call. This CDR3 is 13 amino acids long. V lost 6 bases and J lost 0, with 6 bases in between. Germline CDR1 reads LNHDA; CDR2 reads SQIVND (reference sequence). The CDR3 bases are TGTGCCAGTAGGCCGGTCTCTGGAAACACCATATATTTT. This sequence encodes CASRPVSGNTIYF.

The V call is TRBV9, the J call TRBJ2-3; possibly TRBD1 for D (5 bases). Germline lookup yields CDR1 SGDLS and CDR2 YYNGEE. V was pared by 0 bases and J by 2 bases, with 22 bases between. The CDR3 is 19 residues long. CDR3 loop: CASSVAERIDSRYTDTQYF. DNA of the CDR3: TGTGCCAGCAGCGTAGCTGAAAGGATTGACAGCCGCTACACAGATACGCAGTATTTT.

CDR3 in amino acids: CASSLRAGYQPQHF. CDR3 in DNA: TGTGCCAGCAGTTTAAGGGCAGGGTACCAGCCCCAGCATTTT. V usage is TRBV27 and J usage is TRBJ1-5, with a weak D call TRBD1 (5 bases). CDR1 MNHEY and CDR2 SMNVEV come from the germline V gene (reference sequence). This CDR3 contains 14 residues. Trimming stripped 2 bases from V and 7 bases from J, with 12 bases between.

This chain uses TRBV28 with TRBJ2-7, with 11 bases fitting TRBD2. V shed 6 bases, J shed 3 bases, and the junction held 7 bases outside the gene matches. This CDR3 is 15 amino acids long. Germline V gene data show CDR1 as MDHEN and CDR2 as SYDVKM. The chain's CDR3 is CASSRSGLAGYEQYF. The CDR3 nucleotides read TGTGCCAGCAGCCGAAGTGGACTAGCGGGCTACGAGCAGTACTTC.

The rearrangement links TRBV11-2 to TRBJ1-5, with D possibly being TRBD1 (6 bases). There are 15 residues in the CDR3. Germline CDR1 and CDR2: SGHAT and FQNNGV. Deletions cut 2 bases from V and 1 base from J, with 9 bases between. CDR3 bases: TGTGCCAGCAGCTTACAGGGGTTGAGCAATCAGCCCCAGCATTTT. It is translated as CASSLQGLSNQPQHF.

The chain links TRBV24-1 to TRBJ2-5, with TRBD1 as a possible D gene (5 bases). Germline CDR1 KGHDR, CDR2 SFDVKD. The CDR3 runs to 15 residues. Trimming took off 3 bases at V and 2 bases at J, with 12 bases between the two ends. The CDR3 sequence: CATSDPQDTQETQYF. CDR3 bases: TGTGCCACCAGTGATCCCCAGGACACTCAAGAGACCCAGTACTTC.